The 4 T cell receptor beta chains listed next were all sequenced from one sample in a study of technical replicates of blood from a few donors. The data were produced by immunoSEQ multiplex PCR, yet TCRdb's version contains in-frame clones alone and is incomplete. The sample lists under 100,000 clones, 94% occurring once. Sequencing used T cells isolated from PBMCs. The source is a human donor in good health.

The chain recombines TRBV29-1 with TRBJ2-7; TRBD1 might be the D (6 bases). Trimming stripped 6 bases from V and 2 bases from J, with 11 bases between. CDR3 length: 12 amino acids. In germline, CDR1 is SQVTM, CDR2 ANQGSEA. The CDR3 here is CSVTGTTYEQYF. CDR3 bases: TGCAGCGTAACAGGGACGACCTACGAGCAGTACTTC.

V is TRBV4-1 and J is TRBJ2-1; 9 bases line up with TRBD1. The CDR3 covers 15 residues. V trimming: 4 bases; J trimming: 2 bases; junction bases outside the gene matches: 3. Germline assignment: CDR1 MGHRA and CDR2 YSYEKL. The CDR3 region has the DNA TGCGCCAGCAGCCGAGGACAGGGGCCCTACAATGAGCAGTTCTTC. The encoded protein is CASSRGQGPYNEQFF.

The rearrangement uses TRBV21-1 and TRBJ2-5; the table's D call TRBD1 went unverified against the DNA. TRBV21-1 constitutes a pseudogene. The CDR3 is 14 residues long. The CDR3, as DNA: TGTGCCAGCACCTCCTCCGAGACCAGGGAGACCCAGTACTTC. Encoded protein: CASTSSETRETQYF.

The V gene is TRBV27, the J gene TRBJ2-7; D gene unclear. Germline V gene data show CDR1 as MNHEY and CDR2 as SMNVEV (reference sequence). The V and J ends lost 5 bases and 3 bases respectively, with 11 bases between them. This CDR3 contains 13 residues. This chain's CDR3 is CASSPDTVYEQYF. CDR3 DNA: TGTGCCAGCAGTCCTGACACGGTCTACGAGCAGTACTTC.